A single T cell receptor beta chain is shown here with its context. Its target is not known. Treatment meaning: roughly 10-day PBMC culture with coronavirus spike peptide pools or control peptides (ViraFEST assay). Using peptide pools, antigen-specific T cells were expanded in ViraFEST before TCRs were sequenced. The Oncomine TCR Beta short-read assay generated sequence data from the DNA of cultured CD4+ T cells. TCRdb processed the PCR reads anew with MiXCR; each CDR3 protein has one entry. The sample has 14,000 or so distinct CDR3 sequences, 29% seen once; the top ten hold 15% to 20%. CDR1 is SQVTM, CDR2 ANQGSEA, per germline. The CDR3 has 11 residues. This sample was taken from a study of vaccination and CD4 T cells after COVID-19. Turning to the study itself: Participants were administered two doses of either the BNT162b2 or the mRNA-1273 vaccine. Cells received overlapping spike peptides from SARS-CoV-2, HCoV-NL63, HCoV-OC43 and HCoV-229E as stimulation.

Findings of the study overall: SARS-CoV-2-reactive clonotype medians increased from about 20 to 38, not significantly.

The sequence was obtained from a human donor who received a COVID-19 vaccine. Source: CD4+ T cells from blood, cultured in vitro, taken before SARS-CoV-2 vaccination. The chain links TRBV29-1 to TRBJ2-7; D is ambiguous. TRBJ2-5 matches the DNA end more closely, so the J call is doubtful. CDR3 sequence: CSFLFSETQYF. The CDR3 DNA sequence: TGCAGCTTCCTCTTCTCAGAGACCCAGTACTTC.